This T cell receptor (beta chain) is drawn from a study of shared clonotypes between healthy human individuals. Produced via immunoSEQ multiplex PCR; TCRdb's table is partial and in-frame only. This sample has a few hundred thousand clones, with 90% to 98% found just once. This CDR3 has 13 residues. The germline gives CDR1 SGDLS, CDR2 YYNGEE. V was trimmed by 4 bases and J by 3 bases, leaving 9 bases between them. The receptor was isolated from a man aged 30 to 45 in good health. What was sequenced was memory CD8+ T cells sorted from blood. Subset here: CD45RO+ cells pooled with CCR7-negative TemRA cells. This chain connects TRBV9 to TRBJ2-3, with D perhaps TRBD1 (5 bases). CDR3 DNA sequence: TGTGCCAGCAGCATAAAGGGGACAGATACGCAGTATTTT. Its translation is CASSIKGTDTQYF. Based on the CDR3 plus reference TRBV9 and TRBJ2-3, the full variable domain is DSGVTQTPKHLITATGQRVTLRCSPRSGDLSVYWYQQSLDQGLQFLIQYYNGEERAKGNILERFSAQQFPDLHSELNLSSLELGDSALYFCASSIKGTDTQYFGPGTRLTVL.